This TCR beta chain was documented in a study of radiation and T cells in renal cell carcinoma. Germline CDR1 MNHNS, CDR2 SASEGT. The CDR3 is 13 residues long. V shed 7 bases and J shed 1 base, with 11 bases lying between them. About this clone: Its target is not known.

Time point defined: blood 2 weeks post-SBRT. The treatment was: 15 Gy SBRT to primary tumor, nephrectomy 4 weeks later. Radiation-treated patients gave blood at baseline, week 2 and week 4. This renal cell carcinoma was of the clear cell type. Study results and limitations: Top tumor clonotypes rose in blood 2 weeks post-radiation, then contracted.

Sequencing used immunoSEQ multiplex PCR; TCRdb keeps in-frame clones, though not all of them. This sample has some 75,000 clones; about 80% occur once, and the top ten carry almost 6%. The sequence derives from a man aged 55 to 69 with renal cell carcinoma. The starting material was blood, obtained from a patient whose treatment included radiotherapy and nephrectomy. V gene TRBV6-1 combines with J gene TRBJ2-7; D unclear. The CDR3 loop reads CASNPNESYEQYF. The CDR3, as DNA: TGTGCCAGCAACCCAAACGAGTCCTACGAGCAGTACTTC.